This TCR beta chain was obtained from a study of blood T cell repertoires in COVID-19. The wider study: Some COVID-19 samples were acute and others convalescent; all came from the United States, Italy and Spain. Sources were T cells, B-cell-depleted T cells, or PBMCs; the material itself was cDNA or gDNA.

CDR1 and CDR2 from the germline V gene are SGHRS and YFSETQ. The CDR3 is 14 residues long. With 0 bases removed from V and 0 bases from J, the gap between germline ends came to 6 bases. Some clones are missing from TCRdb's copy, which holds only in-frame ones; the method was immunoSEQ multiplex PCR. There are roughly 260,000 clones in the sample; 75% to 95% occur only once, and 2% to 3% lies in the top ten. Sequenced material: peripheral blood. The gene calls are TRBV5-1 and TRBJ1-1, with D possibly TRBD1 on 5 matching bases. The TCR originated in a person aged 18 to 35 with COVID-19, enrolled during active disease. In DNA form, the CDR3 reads TGCGCCAGCAGCTTGGTGACAGTGAACACTGAAGCTTTCTTT. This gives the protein CASSLVTVNTEAFF.